These 20 T cell receptor beta chains share one sample of origin, sequenced in a study of identical twins. TCRdb redid the calling of the 5' RACE reads with MiXCR, one entry per CDR3 protein. Of hundreds of thousands of distinct CDR3 sequences listed, 8.5% to 9% are singletons. This same sample was also taken into another study, of yellow fever vaccine responses in identical twins.

Sequenced sample: PBMCs. These receptors were collected from a woman younger than 35 in good health.

CDR3 loop: CASSQAGSSKADTQYF. CDR3 nucleotide sequence: TGTGCCAGCAGCCAAGCGGGCTCGAGCAAAGCAGATACGCAGTATTTT. The rearrangement uses TRBV3-1 and TRBJ2-3; D unclear. Trimming removed 1 base from V and 4 bases from J, with 15 bases in between. The germline V gene encodes CDR1 LGHDT and CDR2 YNNKEL (reference sequence). The CDR3 consists of 16 residues.

The chain employs TRBV6-5 and TRBJ2-5, with 7 bases identical to TRBD1. J was trimmed by 5 bases and V by 0 bases; bases with no gene match: 9. CDR3 size: 16 residues. In germline, CDR1 is MNHEY, CDR2 SVGAGI. The CDR3 spells CASSYSGQAGGETQYF. CDR3 DNA: TGTGCCAGCAGTTACTCTGGACAGGCCGGCGGGGAGACCCAGTACTTC.

This clonotype has ten or more counts. The chain joins TRBV12-3 or TRBV12-4 to TRBJ2-3; 11 bases map to TRBD2. Trimming cost V 6 bases and J 1 base; bases outside gene matches: 3. The length of the CDR3 is 15 residues. The CDR3 nucleotides read TGTGCCAGCAGCCAGACTAGCGGGGGCACAGATACGCAGTATTTT. Amino acid sequence: CASSQTSGGTDTQYF.

This clonotype was seen ten or more times. The chain couples TRBV24-1 to TRBJ2-3, with TRBD1 matching over 8 bases. This CDR3 comprises 14 residues. Germline trimming cut 8 bases from V and 5 bases from J; bases unmatched to any gene: 8. CDR1 and CDR2 from the germline V gene are KGHDR and SFDVKD. CDR3 residues: CATTEDRDGDTQYF. The DNA of the CDR3 is TGTGCCACCACCGAGGACAGGGATGGAGATACGCAGTATTTT.

This clonotype was observed at least ten times. The rearrangement links TRBV11-2 to TRBJ2-7; D unclear. CDR1 and CDR2 (germline): SGHAT, FQNNGV. The CDR3 has 17 amino acids. Deletions cut 0 bases from V and 4 bases from J, with 19 bases between. The CDR3 loop reads CASSLDRKDPKGYEQYF. In DNA form, the CDR3 reads TGTGCCAGCAGCTTAGATCGGAAGGACCCGAAGGGTTACGAGCAGTACTTC.

This clonotype was detected only once. The genes are TRBV3-1 and TRBJ1-4, with D possibly matching TRBD1 (5 bases). CDR1 is LGHDT, CDR2 YNNKEL, per germline (reference sequence). V lost 4 bases and J lost 11, with 23 bases in between. The CDR3 has 16 residues. CDR3 protein: CASSRVMGEGREKLFF. The CDR3, as DNA: TGTGCCAGCAGCCGAGTGATGGGGGAGGGCCGTGAGAAACTGTTTTTT.

This clonotype was observed at least ten times. The chain joins TRBV7-9 to TRBJ2-7; a possible D gene is TRBD2 (5 bases). This CDR3 contains 15 residues. Germline CDR1 is SEHNR and CDR2 is FQNEAQ (reference sequence). Trimming stripped 1 base from V and 0 bases from J, with 10 bases between. The DNA for the CDR3 is TGTGCCAGCAGCTTAGAAAGCGGCGTCTCCTACGAGCAGTACTTC. The encoded protein is CASSLESGVSYEQYF. Complete variable domain (other parts from reference TRBV7-9 and TRBJ2-7): DTGVSQNPRHKITKRGQNVTFRCDPISEHNRLYWYRQTLGQGPEFLTYFQNEAQLEKSRLLSDRFSAERPKGSFSTLEIQRTEQGDSAMYLCASSLESGVSYEQYFGPGTRLTVT.

This clonotype was seen at least ten times. This chain joins TRBV7-8 and TRBJ1-4, with no clear D. V lost 8 bases to trimming and J lost 8 bases, with 18 bases between them. The CDR3 is 14 amino acids. Germline CDR1 and CDR2: SGHVS and FQNEAQ. This CDR3 is CASGQPGLWEKLFF. DNA of the CDR3: TGTGCCAGCGGTCAACCGGGCCTGTGGGAAAAACTGTTTTTT.

The table lists this clonotype with a few counts. The chain is built from TRBV5-1 and TRBJ2-1; D is undetermined. This CDR3 comprises 14 residues. The germline V and J ends were trimmed by 3 bases and 4 bases, with 11 bases remaining between them. Germline V gene data show CDR1 as SGHRS and CDR2 as YFSETQ. The CDR3 DNA is TGCGCCAGCAGCTCGGAAGAGAGGTACAATGAGCAGTTCTTC. Protein product: CASSSEERYNEQFF.

The rearrangement links TRBV10-3 to TRBJ2-1, with 14 nucleotides matching TRBD2. Trimming removed 1 base from V and 2 bases from J; junction bases left unmatched: 7. Germline CDR1 ENHRY, CDR2 SYGVKD. The CDR3 is 19 residues long. CDR3 in amino acids: CAISEFGTSGSVPYNEQFF. The CDR3 nucleotides read TGTGCCATCAGTGAGTTTGGGACTAGCGGGAGTGTCCCCTACAATGAGCAGTTCTTC.

This clonotype was seen only a few times. The CDR3 coding sequence is TGCGCCAGCAGCTCCACCGGACAGGGTGGGAACATTCAGTACTTC. Translating gives CASSSTGQGGNIQYF. The J gene is TRBJ2-4, the V gene TRBV5-1; 8 bases match TRBD1. The CDR3 covers 15 residues. V trimming: 3 bases; J trimming: 7 bases; junction bases outside the gene matches: 9. CDR1 SGHRS and CDR2 YFSETQ come from the germline V gene.

This clonotype has just a few counts. This chain uses TRBV11-1 with TRBJ2-2; D might be TRBD2 (6 bases). The CDR3 is 18 residues long. Germline loops: CDR1 SGHAT, CDR2 FQDESV (reference sequence). V lost 5 bases, J lost 0 bases, and 19 bases lay in between. This chain's CDR3 is CASSPYTSTRSNTGELFF. In DNA form, the CDR3 reads TGTGCCAGCAGCCCCTACACCTCGACTAGATCGAACACCGGGGAGCTGTTTTTT.

This clonotype was seen ten or more times. The chain couples TRBV11-2 to TRBJ2-1; TRBD2 agrees at 16 bases. CDR3 length equals 18 residues. CDR1 and CDR2 (germline): SGHAT, FQNNGV. The V gene end was trimmed by 6 bases and the J gene end by 3 bases; junction bases not matched to a gene: 8. The CDR3 region has the DNA TGTGCCAGCAGGGGGACTAGCGGGGGGGCCAGTTACTACAATGAGCAGTTCTTC. It translates to CASRGTSGGASYYNEQFF.

The V gene is TRBV29-1, the J gene TRBJ2-2; D might be TRBD2 (6 bases). Germline values: CDR1 SQVTM, CDR2 ANQGSEA. The V gene lost 3 bases and the J gene lost 5 bases, with 13 bases spanning the gap. This CDR3 region has 14 residues. In DNA, the CDR3 is TGCAGCGTTGAGTGGGGCGGGAAGACCGGGGAGCTGTTTTTT. Its protein product is CSVEWGGKTGELFF.

This chain connects TRBV6-5 to TRBJ2-3; 7 positions match TRBD1. Germline V CDR1 and CDR2: MNHEY, SVGAGI. J was trimmed by 2 bases and V by 2 bases; bases with no gene match: 1. This CDR3 comprises 14 residues. CDR3 DNA: TGTGCCAGCAGTTACGGGACAGTCACAGATACGCAGTATTTT. This encodes CASSYGTVTDTQYF.

This sequence joins TRBV4-1 and TRBJ1-1; 10 bases fit TRBD1. V lost 6 bases and J lost 1; bases outside the gene matches: 8. CDR3 length: 16 amino acids. Germline CDR1 MGHRA, CDR2 YSYEKL. CDR3 coding DNA: TGCGCCAGCAGGGAAGTAAGGGACAGGGGGAACACTGAAGCTTTCTTT. Residues: CASREVRDRGNTEAFF.

The chain has TRBV10-1 and TRBJ2-3; tentative D call: TRBD1 (5 bases). CDR1 WNHNN and CDR2 SYGVQD come from the germline V gene (reference sequence). The CDR3 covers 16 residues. V was pared by 2 bases and J by 1 base, with 13 bases between. The CDR3 here is CASSEGQGLGTDTQYF. DNA for the CDR3: TGCGCCAGCAGTGAGGGGCAGGGATTAGGCACAGATACGCAGTATTTT.

Only a few counts were recorded for this clonotype. The chain employs TRBV29-1 and TRBJ2-7; 7 nucleotides align to TRBD2. The CDR3 is 15 residues long. Germline V gives CDR1 SQVTM, CDR2 ANQGSEA. Trimming cost V 5 bases and J 6 bases; bases outside gene matches: 16. The CDR3 DNA reads as TGCAGCGTTCCAACCTATGAGGGACCGGGGGGCGAGCAGTACTTC. It yields the protein CSVPTYEGPGGEQYF.

J is TRBJ2-7 and V is TRBV9; 7 positions agree with TRBD2. V shed 4 bases and J 1 base; nucleotides not matched to a gene: 8. Germline V lookup: CDR1 SGDLS, CDR2 YYNGEE. The CDR3 length is 15 residues. The CDR3 protein is CASSPHSGPSYEQYF. CDR3 sequence (DNA): TGTGCCAGCAGCCCCCATAGCGGGCCGTCCTACGAGCAGTACTTC.

The chain is built from TRBV29-1 and TRBJ2-4; 8 nucleotides agree with TRBD1. The CDR3 totals 16 residues. Germline loops: CDR1 SQVTM, CDR2 ANQGSEA. With V trimmed by 4 bases and J by 5 bases, 13 bases remained unmatched. CDR3 residues: CSVVGSSDRAENIQYF. The CDR3 DNA reads as TGCAGCGTTGTAGGCTCCTCGGACAGGGCGGAAAACATTCAGTACTTC.